This T cell receptor beta chain was observed in a study of T-cell reconstitution after alpha-beta-depleted transplantation in children. The TCRbeta library incorporated unique molecular identifiers. A single record per CDR3 protein comes from TCRdb applying MiXCR to the PCR reads. Of about 590,000 distinct CDR3 sequences in the sample, 10% to 15% were seen once. Findings of the study overall: Recipient T cells and thymic progenitors that survived were the source of the high TCRbeta diversity seen at day 60 in some patients. T-cell numbers and diversity one year post-transplant derived largely from freshly generated T cells. Two months or so post-transplant, alpha-beta T cells reportedly derived from several hundred expanded graft clones.

J gave up 6 bases and V 5 bases, and 11 bases lay outside the gene matches. This CDR3 comprises 15 residues. CDR1 is MGHDK and CDR2 is SYGVNS in the germline V gene. As concerns this clonotype: Its antigen is currently unknown.

This material consisted of PBMCs, mostly from graft donor cells, taken 360 days after TCRalphabeta/CD19-depleted stem cell transplant. The origin of this receptor is a male patient under 18 who had a stem cell transplant for acute myeloid leukemia, so the T cells may come from the graft donor. The V call is TRBV25-1, the J call TRBJ2-7, with 9 bases that match TRBD1. The CDR3 spells CASSWAGTGLSEQYF. The CDR3 DNA reads as TGTGCCAGCAGTTGGGCCGGGACAGGGTTATCCGAGCAGTACTTC.